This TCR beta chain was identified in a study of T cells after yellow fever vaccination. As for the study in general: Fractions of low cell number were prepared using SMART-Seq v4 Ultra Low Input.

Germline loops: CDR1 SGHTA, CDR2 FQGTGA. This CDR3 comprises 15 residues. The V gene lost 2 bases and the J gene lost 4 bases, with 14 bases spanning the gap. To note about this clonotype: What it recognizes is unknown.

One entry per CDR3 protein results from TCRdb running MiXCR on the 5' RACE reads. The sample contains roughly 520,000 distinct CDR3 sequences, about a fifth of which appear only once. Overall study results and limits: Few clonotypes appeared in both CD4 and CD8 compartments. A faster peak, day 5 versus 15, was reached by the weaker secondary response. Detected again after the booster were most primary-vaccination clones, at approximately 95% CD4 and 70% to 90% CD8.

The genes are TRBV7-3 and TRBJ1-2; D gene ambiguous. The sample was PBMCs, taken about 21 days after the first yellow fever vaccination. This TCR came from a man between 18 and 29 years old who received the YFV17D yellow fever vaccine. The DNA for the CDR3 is TGTGCCAGCAGCTTAGCCGGAGGACGAAGCTATGGCTACACCTTC. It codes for CASSLAGGRSYGYTF.